This T cell receptor (beta chain) was found in a study of cytomegalovirus exposure and HLA in healthy donors. About the study: From donors who were HLA-typed, an early data release held around 80 million unique TCRs. Study results and caveats: Generally TCR sequences proved uncommon, though certain public TCRs appeared in numerous donors. As was reported, the HLA-A and HLA-B alleles of most subjects were accurately predicted from TCR beta sequences.

As for this clone: Its antigen is unidentified.

With 5 bases removed from V and 5 bases from J, the gap between germline ends came to 15 bases. The CDR3 is 14 residues long. CDR1 and CDR2 from the germline V gene are MNHNS and SASEGT. Participants comprised healthy donors of bone marrow. 60 Vbeta and 13 Jbeta primers were used in PCR. The assay was immunoSEQ multiplex PCR, and TCRdb's table has in-frame clones only and misses some. The sample shows approximately 160,000 clones, 68% of them seen only once. This clonotype was obtained from a man aged 50 to 60 in good health and CMV-seronegative. The chain employs TRBV6-1 and TRBJ1-1; D gene ambiguous. The sequencing input was PBMCs. The CDR3 sequence is CASSPLRVGTEAFF. DNA for the CDR3: TGTGCCAGCAGTCCCCTGCGGGTAGGGACTGAAGCTTTCTTT.